The source of this T cell receptor beta chain is a study of vaccination effects on CD4 cells after COVID-19. In the study overall: Pools of viral peptides were used by the ViraFEST assay to expand antigen-specific CD4+ T cells ahead of sequencing. General study results and limits: The study dataset contains few convalescent patients and includes no early post-infection timepoints.

Assay: immunoSEQ multiplex PCR; the TCRdb copy retains only in-frame clones and omits some. The sample contains roughly 56,000 clones, approximately 80% of which appear only once. The CDR3 runs 14 residues. Germline CDR1 reads SQVTM; CDR2 reads ANQGSEA. V shed 6 bases and J 2 bases; nucleotides not matched to a gene: 8. Having been cultured for around ten days, the cells underwent CD4+ T cell isolation. The authors exchanged half the medium for IL-2 medium on days 3 and 7. Details on this clone: Its antigen is not identified.

Sequenced here: CD4+ T cells from PBMCs cultured without peptide, sampled before COVID-19 vaccination. The chain recombines TRBV29-1 with TRBJ1-1, with 8 bases fitting TRBD1. The clonotype was recovered from a human donor who received a COVID-19 vaccine. Written as DNA, the CDR3 is TGCAGCGTAAGGACAGGGAGACTTAACACTGAAGCTTTCTTT. This encodes CSVRTGRLNTEAFF. Looking up the rest from reference TRBV29-1 and TRBJ1-1 gives the full variable domain: SAVISQKPSRDICQRGTSLTIQCQVDSQVTMMFWYRQQPGQSLTLIATANQGSEATYESGFVIDKFPISRPNLTFSTLTVSNMSPEDSSIYLCSVRTGRLNTEAFFGQGTRLTVV.